A selection of T cell receptor beta chains follows, all from one sample in a study of response to subunit inactivated influenza vaccine. Using its own MiXCR run on the RT-PCR reads, TCRdb lists one record per CDR3 protein. The sample contains 500,000 to 600,000 distinct CDR3 sequences, more than 15% of which appear only once. Sample: CD4+ T cells sorted from PBMCs, taken less than 30 months after vaccination. Receptors originate from a man between 50 and 69 years old who received an inactivated influenza vaccine. Both conserved end residues are part of each CDR3. Each record gives: D gene, J gene, V gene, clone size, CDR3 DNA, CDR3 protein. D genes are given only for firm matches. Not every row has a clone size; where given, it reads once, few, many or a size class.

>NA|TRBJ1-4|TRBV20-1|NA
TGCAGTGCTACTACGGGAGGAGCTAATGAAAAACTGTTTTTT
CSATTGGANEKLFF
>NA|TRBJ1-2|TRBV4-3|few
TGCGCCAGCAGCCAAGGAAATGGGCTGAACTATGGCTACACCTTC
CASSQGNGLNYGYTF
>NA|TRBJ1-5|TRBV5-1|NA
TGCGCCAGCAGCTTGGATGGGGGGACCACTCAGCCCCAGCATTTT
CASSLDGGTTQPQHF
>NA|TRBJ2-7|TRBV6-5|many
TGTGCCAGCAGTTACTCGACCCAGAACCCTTACGAGCAGTACTTC
CASSYSTQNPYEQYF
>NA|TRBJ2-3|TRBV6-1|NA
TGTGCCAGCGGGGGAGCAACTAGCACAGATACGCAGTATTTT
CASGGATSTDTQYF
>TRBD2|TRBJ2-3|TRBV20-1|NA
TGCAGTGCTGGACCTCAACTTGCGGGAGGGGCAGATACGCAGTATTTT
CSAGPQLAGGADTQYF
>NA|TRBJ2-3|TRBV29-1|few
TGCAGCGTTGCTATCCGGGCGCAGTATTTT
CSVAIRAQYF
>NA|TRBJ1-6|TRBV10-2|NA
TGCGCCAGCAGTGAGTCGGGAGGCAGATTCTCACCCCTCCACTTT
CASSESGGRFSPLHF
>NA|TRBJ2-7|TRBV20-1|few
TGCAGTGCTAGAAGACAGGCGTCCGAGCAGTACTTC
CSARRQASEQYF
>NA|TRBJ1-1|TRBV3-1|NA
TGTGCCAGCAGCCCCAGAGCAGGGCAGAACACTGAAGCTTTCTTT
CASSPRAGQNTEAFF
>NA|TRBJ1-5|TRBV12-3/TRBV12-4|few
TGTGCCAGCAGTTTCTGGCCGAAAAGCAATCAGCCCCAGCATTTT
CASSFWPKSNQPQHF
>TRBD2|TRBJ2-7|TRBV20-1|few
TGCAGTGCTATGACTAGCGGGGGGGCCAACGAGCAGTACTTC
CSAMTSGGANEQYF
>TRBD1|TRBJ1-5|TRBV20-1|NA
TGCAGTGCTAGAAGGGGGCAGGGCGGTCAGCCCCAGCATTTT
CSARRGQGGQPQHF
>TRBD1|TRBJ2-7|TRBV18|few
TGTGCCAGCTCACCACTCGGGACAGCGGACGTGGAGCAGTACTTC
CASSPLGTADVEQYF
>NA|TRBJ2-3|TRBV11-2|NA
TGTGCCAGCAGCTTGGAACCTTACACAGATACGCAGTATTTT
CASSLEPYTDTQYF
>NA|TRBJ2-5|TRBV6-5|NA
TGTGCCAGCAGTTCGACAGCGTTACAAGAGACCCAGTACTTC
CASSSTALQETQYF
>NA|TRBJ1-5|TRBV12-3/TRBV12-4|NA
TGTGCCAGCGCAACCCAAGGCAGATATCAGCCCCAGCATTTT
CASATQGRYQPQHF
>TRBD2|TRBJ2-1|TRBV7-2|many
TGTGCCAGCAGTGGGGCCCTCAGCGGGGCGAAATACAATGAGCAGTTCTTC
CASSGALSGAKYNEQFF
>TRBD1|TRBJ2-7|TRBV5-1|few
TGCGCCAGCAGCTGGGGGGACAGGGATGCCTACGAGCAGTACTTC
CASSWGDRDAYEQYF
>TRBD2|TRBJ2-2|TRBV4-3|NA
TGCGCCAGCAGCCGACCAGCGGGGGGTACCGGGGAGCTGTTTTTT
CASSRPAGGTGELFF
>NA|TRBJ2-3|TRBV15|NA
TGTGCCACCAGCAGGCGGACTGGCACAGATACGCAGTATTTT
CATSRRTGTDTQYF
>NA|TRBJ2-5|TRBV20-1|NA
TGCAGTGCGGGCCGCGGCCAGGAGACCCAGTACTTC
CSAGRGQETQYF
>TRBD2|TRBJ2-3|TRBV6-2/TRBV6-3|NA
TGTGCCAGCAGTAGCGGGGGGTTCGCGGATACGCAGTATTTT
CASSSGGFADTQYF
>NA|TRBJ2-1|TRBV5-6|few
TGTGCCAGCAGCTCGCCCGGGACCCCCTACCCGGAGCAGTTCTTC
CASSSPGTPYPEQFF
>NA|TRBJ2-5|TRBV5-1|many
TGCGCCAGCAGCAGCTCTTTGGAGACCCAGTACTTC
CASSSSLETQYF
>TRBD2|TRBJ2-4|TRBV2|few
TGTGCCAGCAGTGAATCGTTTGGGAGGGATCGGAACATTCAGTACTTC
CASSESFGRDRNIQYF
>TRBD2|TRBJ2-1|TRBV6-4|many
TGTGCCAGCAGCCCGCGGTGGGGACTAGCGCCGCTTAGCTCCTACAATGAGCAGTTCTTC
CASSPRWGLAPLSSYNEQFF
>NA|TRBJ2-1|TRBV20-1|NA
TGCAGTAGTTCTGCGGGGACCTCCTACAATGAGCAGTTCTTC
CSSSAGTSYNEQFF
>TRBD1|TRBJ2-5|TRBV11-2|NA
TGTGCCAGCAGCTACACGACAGGGGGGCAAGAGACCCAGTACTTC
CASSYTTGGQETQYF
>TRBD1|TRBJ2-5|TRBV12-3/TRBV12-4|NA
TGTGCCAGCAGTTTAGCGGGACAGTGGGAGACCCAGTACTTC
CASSLAGQWETQYF
>TRBD1|TRBJ2-4|TRBV6-1|few
TGTGCCAGCAACCGGGACAGCCTAAAAAACATTCAGTACTTC
CASNRDSLKNIQYF
>TRBD2|TRBJ2-2|TRBV12-3/TRBV12-4|many
TGTGCCAGCAGTTTAATGAGCGGGGCGGTCACCGGGGAGCTGTTTTTT
CASSLMSGAVTGELFF
>TRBD1|TRBJ2-1|TRBV4-3|NA
TGCGCCAGCAGCCATTTGACAGGGGGTGTATGGGAGCAGTTCTTC
CASSHLTGGVWEQFF
>NA|TRBJ1-4|TRBV7-9|NA
TGTGCCAGCAGCTTAGGTACAGGGCCCAATGAAAAACTGTTTTTT
CASSLGTGPNEKLFF
>NA|TRBJ2-5|TRBV20-1|NA
TGCAGTGCCACAGGGTTCCAAGAGACCCAGTACTTC
CSATGFQETQYF
>TRBD2|TRBJ2-5|TRBV7-9|few
TGTGCCAGCAGCCCCCTGACTAGCGCGATTCAAGAGACCCAGTACTTC
CASSPLTSAIQETQYF
>NA|TRBJ2-3|TRBV9|few
TGTGCCAGCAGCCTGGGACCCACTAGCACAGATACGCAGTATTTT
CASSLGPTSTDTQYF
>NA|TRBJ1-1|TRBV2|once
TGTGCCAGCACTCTACAGGGAGGCACTGAAGCTTTCTTT
CASTLQGGTEAFF
>NA|TRBJ2-1|TRBV20-1|NA
TGCAGTGCTAGAGATTTATGGCGGGGCGAGCAGTTCTTC
CSARDLWRGEQFF
>NA|TRBJ1-1|TRBV6-2/TRBV6-3|NA
TGTGCCAGCAGTTACTCGACCAGGGGCACGGCTGAAGCTTTCTTT
CASSYSTRGTAEAFF
>NA|TRBJ1-5|TRBV7-2|few
TGTGCCAGCAGCCTCGGTGCGATGAGGCCCCAGCATTTT
CASSLGAMRPQHF
>TRBD1|TRBJ2-1|TRBV5-1|few
TGCGCCAGCAGCTTGCCCCGACAGGGGAACAGAAATGAGCAGTTCTTC
CASSLPRQGNRNEQFF
>NA|TRBJ1-6|TRBV7-2|NA
TGTGCCAGCAGCCTGACGCTTTATTCACCCCTCCACTTT
CASSLTLYSPLHF
>TRBD1|TRBJ1-1|TRBV3-1|few
TGTGCCAGCAGCCATAAACCGGGACAGTCACCTGAAGCTTTCTTT
CASSHKPGQSPEAFF
>NA|TRBJ1-1|TRBV12-3/TRBV12-4|many
TGTGCCAGCAGTTTGGACAGCTCGAACACTGAAGCTTTCTTT
CASSLDSSNTEAFF
>TRBD1|TRBJ2-3|TRBV2|NA
TGTGCCAGCAGACTACGTCCCGGGACAGGGACAGATACGCAGTATTTT
CASRLRPGTGTDTQYF
>NA|TRBJ2-1|TRBV12-3/TRBV12-4|NA
TGTGCCAGCAGTTTAGTGCTTAGCAATGAGCAGTTCTTC
CASSLVLSNEQFF
>TRBD2|TRBJ2-1|TRBV7-2|NA
TGTGCCAGCAGCTCAACCCCCATGCGGGGGGCACACAATGAGCAGTTCTTC
CASSSTPMRGAHNEQFF
>NA|TRBJ2-1|TRBV27|NA
TGTGCCAGCGCGCTTGTGCAGGGGTTCGCCTACAATGAGCAGTTCTTC
CASALVQGFAYNEQFF
>NA|TRBJ1-1|TRBV27|NA
TGTGCCAGCAGTACCGCCGGGGCGCAGCTTGTGAACACTGAAGCTTTCTTT
CASSTAGAQLVNTEAFF